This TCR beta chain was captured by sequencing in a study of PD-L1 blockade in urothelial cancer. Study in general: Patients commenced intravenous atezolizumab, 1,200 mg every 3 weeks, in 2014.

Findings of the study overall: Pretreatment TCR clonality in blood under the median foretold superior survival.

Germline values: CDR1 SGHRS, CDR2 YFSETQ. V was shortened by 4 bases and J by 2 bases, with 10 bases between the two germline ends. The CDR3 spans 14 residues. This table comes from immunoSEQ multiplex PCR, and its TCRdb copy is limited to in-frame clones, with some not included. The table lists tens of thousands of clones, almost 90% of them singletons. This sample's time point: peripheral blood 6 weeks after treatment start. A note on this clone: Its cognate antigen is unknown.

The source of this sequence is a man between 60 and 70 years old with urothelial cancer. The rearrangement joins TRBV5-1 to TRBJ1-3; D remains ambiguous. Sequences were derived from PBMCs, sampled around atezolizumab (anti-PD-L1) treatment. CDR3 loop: CASSPGIAGNTIYF. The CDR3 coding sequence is TGCGCCAGCAGCCCCGGGATTGCTGGAAACACCATATATTTT.